This T cell receptor (beta chain) was identified in a study of PD-1 blockade in classical Hodgkin lymphoma. Study-level findings and limits: Newly diagnosed patients were reported to exhibit reduced baseline TCR diversity relative to healthy donors.

The CDR3 length is 14 residues. CDR1 MGHRA and CDR2 YSYEKL come from the germline V gene. V was pared by 1 base and J by 4 bases, with 3 bases of the junction left unmatched. Measured with immunoSEQ multiplex PCR; TCRdb has only the in-frame clones, and not every one. The sample gives tens of thousands of clones, about 83% of which show up once; about a sixth is in the top ten. Concerning this clone: Its antigen is not identified.

Regarding time point: cycle 4 day 1 (C4D1), after more than 5 weeks of nivolumab. All trial patients relapsed after autologous stem cell transplantation. The source material was peripheral blood mononuclear cells (PBMCs), sampled before the fourth cycle of nivolumab. The chain couples TRBV4-1 to TRBJ1-1, with 7 bases fitting TRBD1. The clonotype comes from a human donor with classical Hodgkin lymphoma. Here the CDR3 DNA reads TGCGCCAGCAGCCAAGGACAGGGCCCCACTGAAGCTTTCTTT. Amino acid sequence: CASSQGQGPTEAFF.